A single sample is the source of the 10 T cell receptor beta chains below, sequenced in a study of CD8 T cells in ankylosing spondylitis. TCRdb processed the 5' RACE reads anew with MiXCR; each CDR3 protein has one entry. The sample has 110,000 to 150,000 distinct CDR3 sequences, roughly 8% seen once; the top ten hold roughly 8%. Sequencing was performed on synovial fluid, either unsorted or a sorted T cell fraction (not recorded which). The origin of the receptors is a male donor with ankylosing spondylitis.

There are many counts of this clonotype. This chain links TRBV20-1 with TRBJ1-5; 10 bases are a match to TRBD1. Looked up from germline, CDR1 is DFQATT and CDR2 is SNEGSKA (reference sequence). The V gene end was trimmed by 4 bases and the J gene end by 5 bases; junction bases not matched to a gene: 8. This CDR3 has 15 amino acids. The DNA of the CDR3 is TGCAGTGCTAACCCGGGACAGGGGAGCCATCAGCCCCAGCATTTT. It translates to CSANPGQGSHQPQHF.

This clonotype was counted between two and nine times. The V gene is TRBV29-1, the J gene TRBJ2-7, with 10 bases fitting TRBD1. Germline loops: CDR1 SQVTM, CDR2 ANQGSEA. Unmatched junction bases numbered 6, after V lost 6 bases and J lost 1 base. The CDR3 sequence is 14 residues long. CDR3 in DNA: TGCAGCGTCAGTACGGACAGGGGGTCCTACGAGCAGTACTTC. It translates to CSVSTDRGSYEQYF.

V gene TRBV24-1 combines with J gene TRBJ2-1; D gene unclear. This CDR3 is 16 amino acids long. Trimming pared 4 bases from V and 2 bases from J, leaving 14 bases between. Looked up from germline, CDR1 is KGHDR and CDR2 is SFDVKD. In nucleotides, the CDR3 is TGTGCCACCAGTGACCTTATTACGAGCACCTACAATGAGCAGTTCTTC. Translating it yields CATSDLITSTYNEQFF.

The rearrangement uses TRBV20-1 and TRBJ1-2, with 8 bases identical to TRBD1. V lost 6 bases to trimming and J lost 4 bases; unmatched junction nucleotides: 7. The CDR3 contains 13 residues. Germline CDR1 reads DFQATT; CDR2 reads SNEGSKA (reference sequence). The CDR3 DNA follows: TGCAGTGCCCCAGGGGGCGCGGTCTATGGCTACACCTTC. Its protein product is CSAPGGAVYGYTF.

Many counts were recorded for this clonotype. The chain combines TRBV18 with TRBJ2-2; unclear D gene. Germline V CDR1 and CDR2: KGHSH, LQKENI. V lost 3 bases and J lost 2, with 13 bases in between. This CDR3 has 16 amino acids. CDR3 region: CASSPWEQSNTGELFF. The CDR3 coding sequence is TGTGCCAGCTCACCGTGGGAACAGAGCAACACCGGGGAGCTGTTTTTT.

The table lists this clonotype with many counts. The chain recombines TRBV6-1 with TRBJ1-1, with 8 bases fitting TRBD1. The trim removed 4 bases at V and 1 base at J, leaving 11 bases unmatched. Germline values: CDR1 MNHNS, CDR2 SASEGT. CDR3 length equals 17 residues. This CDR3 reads CASSASTPGTGNTEAFF. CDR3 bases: TGTGCCAGCAGTGCCTCTACCCCCGGGACAGGGAACACTGAAGCTTTCTTT.

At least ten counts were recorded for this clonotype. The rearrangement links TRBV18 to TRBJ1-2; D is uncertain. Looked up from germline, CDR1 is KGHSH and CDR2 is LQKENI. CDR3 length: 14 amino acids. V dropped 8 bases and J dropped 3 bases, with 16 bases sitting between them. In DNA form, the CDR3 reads TGTGCCAGCACCCCTACCGGGAAGGACTATGGCTACACCTTC. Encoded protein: CASTPTGKDYGYTF.

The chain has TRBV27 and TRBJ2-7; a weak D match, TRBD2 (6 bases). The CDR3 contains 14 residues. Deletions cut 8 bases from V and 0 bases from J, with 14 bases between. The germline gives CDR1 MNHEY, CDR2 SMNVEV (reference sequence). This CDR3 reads CASRGTLSSYEQYF. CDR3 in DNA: TGTGCCAGCCGCGGGACCCTAAGCTCCTACGAGCAGTACTTC.

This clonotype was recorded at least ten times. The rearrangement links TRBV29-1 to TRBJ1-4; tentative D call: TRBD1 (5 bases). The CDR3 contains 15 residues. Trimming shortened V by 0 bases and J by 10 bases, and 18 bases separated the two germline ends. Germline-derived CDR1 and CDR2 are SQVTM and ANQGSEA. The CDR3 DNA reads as TGCAGCGTTGAAGATCGCTCAGGGCCTAAGGGAAAACTGTTTTTT. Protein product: CSVEDRSGPKGKLFF.

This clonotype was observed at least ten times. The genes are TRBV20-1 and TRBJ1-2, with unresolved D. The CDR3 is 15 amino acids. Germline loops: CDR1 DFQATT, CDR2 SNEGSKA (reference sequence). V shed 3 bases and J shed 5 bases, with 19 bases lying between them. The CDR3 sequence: CSARVRVVLPYGYTF. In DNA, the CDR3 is TGCAGTGCTAGGGTGCGGGTCGTGCTACCATATGGCTACACCTTC.